The clone carrying this T cell receptor (beta chain) has a handful of counts. Combining a sample-barcoded 5' primer with a J-beta primer mix, a second PCR ran for roughly 6 to 11 cycles. TCRdb used MiXCR to reprocess the 5' RACE reads, holding one entry per CDR3 protein. The sample records approximately 1,700,000 distinct CDR3 sequences, 35% to 50% being singletons. This record comes from a study of blood T cells in healthy people across ages. The receptor was derived from a human donor in good health. The sample taken for sequencing was blood.

The CDR3: CASSDRWTGALETQYF. CDR3 sequence (DNA): TGTGCCAGCAGTGATCGGTGGACAGGGGCATTAGAGACCCAGTACTTC. This chain uses TRBV25-1 with TRBJ2-5; 9 bases match TRBD1. The germline V gene has CDR1 MGHDK and CDR2 SYGVNS. V gave up 3 bases and J gave up 4 bases; unmatched junction bases: 9. The CDR3 is 16 amino acids.